This is a list of T cell receptor beta chains from one sample in a study of OX40 agonist ivuxolimab in advanced cancers. Repertoires were generated with immunoSEQ multiplex PCR, while TCRdb's copy carries only in-frame clones and drops some. The profile covers tens of thousands of clones, with roughly 88% appearing a single time and 11% taken by the ten largest. The sequences come from CD4+ or CD8+ T cells sorted from blood, collected in a trial of the OX40 agonist ivuxolimab. These receptors were obtained from an adult with an advanced solid tumor such as melanoma, head and neck, liver or kidney cancer. CDR3s include the opening cysteine and the closing phenylalanine or tryptophan. A D gene is named only where the DNA matches it firmly. Clone size is not always given. Where it is, it says once, few, many or a class for expanded clones.

D	J	size	V	CDR3	DNA
NA	TRBJ2-3	NA	TRBV4-1	CASSQEGRGDTDTQYF	TGCGCCAGCAGCCAAGAGGGACGGGGAGACACAGATACGCAGTATTTT
TRBD1	TRBJ1-1	NA	TRBV6-5	CASSYNTGGNTEAFF	TGTGCCAGCAGTTACAATACAGGGGGGAACACTGAAGCTTTCTTT
NA	TRBJ1-2	NA	TRBV7-9	CASSSLFNKQGYTF	TGTGCCAGCAGCTCCCTTTTTAATAAACAGGGCTACACCTTC
NA	TRBJ2-6	NA	TRBV6-4	CASSSHSGANVLTF	TGTGCCAGCAGCTCCCATTCTGGGGCCAACGTCCTGACTTTC
NA	TRBJ1-1	NA	TRBV18	CASSRDFNEAFF	TGTGCCAGCTCACGGGACTTTAACGAAGCTTTCTTT
NA	TRBJ1-4	NA	TRBV5-1	CASRSEGSTNEKLFF	TGCGCCAGCAGATCAGAAGGTTCAACTAATGAAAAACTGTTTTTT
TRBD2	TRBJ2-1	NA	TRBV15	CATSAGLAGVGNEQFF	TGTGCCACCAGCGCGGGACTAGCGGGAGTTGGGAATGAGCAGTTCTTC
NA	TRBJ1-2	NA	TRBV5-4	CASSHGTSIGNYGYTF	TGTGCCAGCAGCCACGGGACATCCATTGGAAACTATGGCTACACCTTC
NA	TRBJ1-5	NA	TRBV28	CATGDLSNQPQHF	TGTGCCACAGGGGATCTCAGCAATCAGCCCCAGCATTTT
NA	TRBJ2-1	NA	TRBV9	CASSVDGSDGNEQFF	TGTGCCAGCAGCGTAGACGGTTCCGACGGCAATGAGCAGTTCTTC
NA	TRBJ2-2	NA	TRBV28	CASRDLVGELFF	TGTGCCAGCAGGGACCTTGTGGGGGAGCTGTTTTTT
NA	TRBJ1-2	NA	TRBV29-1	CSAGAGPNYGYTF	TGCAGCGCCGGCGCGGGGCCGAATTATGGCTACACCTTC
NA	TRBJ2-1	NA	TRBV27	CASSFYNEQFF	TGTGCCAGCAGTTTTTACAATGAGCAGTTCTTC
NA	TRBJ1-2	NA	TRBV6-5	CASTQGDGYTF	TGTGCCAGCACCCAAGGGGATGGCTACACCTTC
TRBD2	TRBJ2-1	NA	TRBV7-9	CASSLWGGNEQFF	TGTGCCAGCAGCTTATGGGGGGGCAATGAGCAGTTCTTC
TRBD1	TRBJ1-4	NA	TRBV27	CASTECNGQGASANEKLFF	TGTGCCAGCACCGAATGTAATGGACAGGGGGCTTCGGCTAATGAAAAACTGTTTTTT
NA	TRBJ2-3	once	TRBV25-1	CASSEGGVKGTDTQYF	TGTGCCAGCAGTGAAGGAGGCGTGAAGGGCACAGATACGCAGTATTTT
NA	TRBJ2-1	NA	TRBV7-9	CASSYYTDNEQFF	TGTGCCAGCAGCTACTACACCGACAATGAGCAGTTCTTC
TRBD2	TRBJ2-1	NA	TRBV28	CASRVTSGTNNEQFF	TGTGCCAGCAGAGTGACTAGCGGGACAAACAATGAGCAGTTCTTC
TRBD1	TRBJ1-2	NA	TRBV6-4	CASSGQGAGDTF	TGTGCCAGCAGTGGACAGGGCGCAGGGGACACCTTC
NA	TRBJ2-3	NA	TRBV27	CASSTLSIGIDTQYF	TGTGCCAGCAGCACACTCTCTATCGGGATAGATACGCAGTATTTT
TRBD1	TRBJ1-5	NA	TRBV9	CASSVDRGGRNQPQHF	TGTGCCAGCAGCGTAGATAGAGGGGGCCGCAATCAGCCCCAGCATTTT
NA	TRBJ1-5	NA	TRBV6-5	CATSDRAANQPQHF	TGTGCCACCTCGGACAGAGCAGCCAATCAGCCCCAGCATTTT
NA	TRBJ1-3	NA	TRBV7-9	CASSPTGISGNTIYF	TGTGCCAGCAGCCCCACAGGGATCTCTGGAAACACCATATATTTT
NA	TRBJ2-1	NA	TRBV27	CASTWEGGSSYNEQFF	TGTGCCAGCACCTGGGAGGGGGGAAGCTCCTACAATGAGCAGTTCTTC
NA	TRBJ1-2	NA	TRBV6-6	CASSLSGGYTF	TGTGCCAGCAGTCTTTCTGGTGGCTACACCTTC
TRBD1	TRBJ2-2	NA	TRBV2	CASRAGTGANTGELFF	TGTGCCAGCAGGGCCGGGACAGGGGCGAACACCGGGGAGCTGTTTTTT
NA	TRBJ2-1	NA	TRBV19	CASSRGVTYNEQFF	TGTGCCAGTAGTAGGGGGGTTACCTACAATGAGCAGTTCTTC
NA	TRBJ1-3	once	TRBV25-1	CASSEVWGPGNTIYF	TGTGCCAGCAGTGAAGTGTGGGGTCCCGGAAACACCATATATTTT
NA	TRBJ2-1	NA	TRBV7-2	CASSPIPGWSYNEQFF	TGTGCCAGCAGTCCAATCCCAGGGTGGTCCTACAATGAGCAGTTCTTC
NA	TRBJ2-1	NA	TRBV7-8	CASSLENSNEQFF	TGTGCCAGCAGCTTAGAGAACTCAAATGAGCAGTTCTTC
NA	TRBJ1-1	NA	TRBV7-9	CASSSTGPDEAFF	TGTGCCAGCAGCTCCACCGGACCGGATGAAGCTTTCTTT
TRBD2	TRBJ2-7	NA	TRBV4-1	CASSHYAGLAAYSYEQYF	TGCGCCAGCAGCCACTATGCAGGACTAGCAGCATACTCCTACGAGCAGTACTTC
NA	TRBJ2-3	few	TRBV19	CASSIALGLLSYF	TGTGCCAGTAGTATCGCCTTAGGACTACTATCGTATTTT
TRBD1	TRBJ1-1	once	TRBV27	CANTRTGGTEAFF	TGTGCCAACACCCGGACAGGGGGCACTGAAGCTTTCTTT
NA	TRBJ1-2	NA	TRBV4-1	CASSQSYYYGYTF	TGCGCCAGCAGCCAAAGCTATTATTATGGCTACACCTTC
TRBD1	TRBJ1-1	NA	TRBV9	CASSANPGQKMNTEAFF	TGTGCCAGCAGCGCAAATCCGGGACAGAAAATGAACACTGAAGCTTTCTTT
NA	TRBJ1-6	few	TRBV2	CASSEGGDPNSPLHF	TGTGCCAGCAGTGAAGGAGGGGACCCTAATTCACCCCTCCACTTT
NA	TRBJ1-2	NA	TRBV19	CASSINPLYGYTF	TGTGCCAGTAGTATAAACCCCCTCTATGGCTACACCTTC
NA	TRBJ1-1	medium-sized	TRBV27	CASSLEGDTEAFF	TGTGCCAGCAGTTTAGAGGGGGACACTGAAGCTTTCTTT
TRBD2	TRBJ2-7	NA	TRBV7-9	CASSPRTSPYEQYF	TGTGCCAGCAGCCCCCGGACTAGTCCGTACGAGCAGTACTTC
NA	TRBJ1-1	NA	TRBV5-4	CASSLFEYPRTEAFF	TGTGCCAGCAGCTTGTTCGAATACCCTAGGACTGAAGCTTTCTTT
NA	TRBJ2-3	NA	TRBV19	CASSMRGTDTQYF	TGTGCCAGTAGTATGCGGGGCACAGATACGCAGTATTTT
NA	TRBJ1-1	NA	TRBV6-5	CASSYSDMNTEAFF	TGTGCCAGCAGTTACTCTGACATGAACACTGAAGCTTTCTTT